What follows describes a single T cell receptor beta chain. The antigen remains unidentified. All TRB cDNA libraries came from 5' RACE performed with UMI labels. TCRdb re-analyzed the 5' RACE reads; it lists each CDR3 protein once, without DNA. Across roughly 80,000 distinct CDR3 sequences, the top ten clones capture 0.55% to 0.7% of the sample. This record belongs to a study of CXCR3-negative and CXCR3-positive naive CD8 T cells. Whole-study findings and limits: Upon cryopreservation, CXCR3 expression partially decreased, and most assays used fresh PBMCs. Comparably high diversity marked both naive subsets, whereas memory CD8+ cells had much lower diversity. The TRB CDR3s that CXCR3-positive naive cells carried were more hydrophobic than those of CXCR3-negative naive cells.

This sequence was found in a human donor in good health. Some clones in this sample may be carry-over from other donors' samples. Sequences were obtained from naive CXCR3+ CD8+ T cells from blood. Subset defined: CD45RO-CCR7+CD27+CD95- naive CD8+ T cells expressing CXCR3 (TNR3+).

CDR3: CASRVGLAGRPQFF. The gene calls are TRBV27 and TRBJ2-1; TCRdb's D call, TRBD2, is unchecked because there is no DNA. The CDR3 contains 14 residues. CDR1 is MNHEY and CDR2 is SMNVEV in the germline V gene (reference sequence).